The 4 T cell receptor beta chains below come from one sample, sequenced in a study of control samples from healthy donors and cancer patients. TCRdb's table, derived via immunoSEQ multiplex PCR, lists solely in-frame clones and lacks some. The sample lists around 33,000 clones, approximately 86% occurring once. Sequencing input: PBMCs. All receptors come from a woman aged 40 to 50 with lung cancer.

The chain has TRBV6-6 and TRBJ2-7; D gene unclear. This CDR3 region has 12 residues. Germline-derived CDR1 and CDR2 are MNHNY and SVGAGI (reference sequence). V shed 2 bases and J shed 6 bases, with 8 bases lying between them. The CDR3 reads CASSYVGSEQYF. In DNA, the CDR3 is TGTGCCAGCAGTTACGTGGGATCCGAGCAGTACTTC.

The V call is TRBV7-2, the J call TRBJ2-5; D call uncertain. The CDR3 sequence is 15 residues long. The V gene lost 2 bases and the J gene lost 7 bases, with 17 bases spanning the gap. Germline CDR1 and CDR2: SGHTA and FQGNSA. Here the CDR3 reads CASSLSNRAGTTQYF. In DNA form, the CDR3 reads TGTGCCAGCAGCTTATCGAACCGCGCCGGAACGACCCAGTACTTC.

The chain employs TRBV3-1 (or the pseudogene TRBV3-2) and TRBJ2-5; D might be TRBD2 (5 bases). Trimming took off 0 bases at V and 3 bases at J, with 14 bases between the two ends. Germline V lookup: CDR1 LGHDT, CDR2 YNNKEL (reference sequence). This CDR3 region has 16 residues. The CDR3 region is CASSQEAGSLKETQYF. The CDR3 DNA reads TGTGCCAGCAGCCAAGAGGCGGGCAGCTTGAAAGAGACCCAGTACTTC.

This clone has just a few counts. J is TRBJ2-3 and V is TRBV6-4; 7 nucleotides align to TRBD1. Germline values: CDR1 MRHNA, CDR2 SNTAGT. The CDR3 has 15 amino acids. J lost 1 base, V lost 2 bases, and 3 bases had no gene match. For the CDR3, the DNA is TGTGCCAGCAGTGACGGGCAGGGGGGCACAGATACGCAGTATTTT. This gives the protein CASSDGQGGTDTQYF.